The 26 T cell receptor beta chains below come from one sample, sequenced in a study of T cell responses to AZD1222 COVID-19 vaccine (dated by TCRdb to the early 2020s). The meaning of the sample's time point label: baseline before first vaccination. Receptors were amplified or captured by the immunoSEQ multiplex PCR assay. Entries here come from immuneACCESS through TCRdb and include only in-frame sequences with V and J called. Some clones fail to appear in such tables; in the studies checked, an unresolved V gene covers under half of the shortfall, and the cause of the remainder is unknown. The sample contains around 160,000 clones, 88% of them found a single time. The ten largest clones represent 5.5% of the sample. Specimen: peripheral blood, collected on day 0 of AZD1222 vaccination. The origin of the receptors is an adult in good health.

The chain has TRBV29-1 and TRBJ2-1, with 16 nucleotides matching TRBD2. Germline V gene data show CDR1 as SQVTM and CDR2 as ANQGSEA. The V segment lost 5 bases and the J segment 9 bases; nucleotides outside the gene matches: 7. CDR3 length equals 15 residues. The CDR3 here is CSVTGTSGRVGEQFF. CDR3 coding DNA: TGCAGCGTTACCGGGACTAGCGGGAGGGTTGGTGAGCAGTTCTTC.

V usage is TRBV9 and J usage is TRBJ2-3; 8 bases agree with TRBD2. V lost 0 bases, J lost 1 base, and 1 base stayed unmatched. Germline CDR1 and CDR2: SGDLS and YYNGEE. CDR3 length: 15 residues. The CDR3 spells CASSVGSGGTDTQYF. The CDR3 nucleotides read TGTGCCAGCAGCGTAGGTAGCGGGGGCACAGATACGCAGTATTTT.

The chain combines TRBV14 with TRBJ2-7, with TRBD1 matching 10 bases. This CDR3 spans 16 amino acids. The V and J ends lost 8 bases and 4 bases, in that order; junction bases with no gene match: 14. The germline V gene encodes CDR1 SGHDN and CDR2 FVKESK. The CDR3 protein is CASHLTGQGSTYEQYF. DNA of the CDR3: TGTGCCAGCCACCTGACGGGACAGGGGTCGACTTACGAGCAGTACTTC.

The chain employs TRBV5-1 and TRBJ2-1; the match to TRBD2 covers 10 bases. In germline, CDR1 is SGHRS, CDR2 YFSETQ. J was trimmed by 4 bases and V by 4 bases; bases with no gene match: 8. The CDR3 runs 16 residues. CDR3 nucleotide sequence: TGCGCCAGCAGCCTCGTTAGCGGGGGGAGTTACAATGAGCAGTTCTTC. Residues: CASSLVSGGSYNEQFF.

CDR3 protein: CASSSTSGTYNEQFF. The CDR3, as DNA: TGTGCCAGCAGCTCGACTAGCGGGACCTACAATGAGCAGTTCTTC. The gene calls are TRBV7-9 and TRBJ2-1; TRBD2 matches 11 bases. The CDR3 has 15 residues. J gave up 2 bases and V 4 bases, and 1 base lay outside the gene matches. Germline CDR1 reads SEHNR; CDR2 reads FQNEAQ (reference sequence).

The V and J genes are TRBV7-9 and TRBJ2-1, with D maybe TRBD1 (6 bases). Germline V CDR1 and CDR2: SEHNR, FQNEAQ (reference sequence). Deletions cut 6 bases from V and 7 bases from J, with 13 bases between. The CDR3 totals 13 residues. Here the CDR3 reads CASSGTSLNEQFF. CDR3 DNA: TGTGCCAGCAGTGGGACAAGCCTAAATGAGCAGTTCTTC.

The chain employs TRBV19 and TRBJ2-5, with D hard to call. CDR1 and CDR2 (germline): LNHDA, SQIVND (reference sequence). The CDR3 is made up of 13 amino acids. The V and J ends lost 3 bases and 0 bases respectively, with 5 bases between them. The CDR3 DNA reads TGTGCCAGTAGTATGCAGGACCAAGAGACCCAGTACTTC. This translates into CASSMQDQETQYF.

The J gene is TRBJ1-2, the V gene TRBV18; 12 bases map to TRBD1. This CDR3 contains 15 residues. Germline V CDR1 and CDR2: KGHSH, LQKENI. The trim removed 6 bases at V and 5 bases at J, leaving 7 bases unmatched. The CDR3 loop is CASSHGTGGTYGYTF. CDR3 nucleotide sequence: TGTGCCAGCTCGCACGGGACAGGGGGCACGTATGGCTACACCTTC.

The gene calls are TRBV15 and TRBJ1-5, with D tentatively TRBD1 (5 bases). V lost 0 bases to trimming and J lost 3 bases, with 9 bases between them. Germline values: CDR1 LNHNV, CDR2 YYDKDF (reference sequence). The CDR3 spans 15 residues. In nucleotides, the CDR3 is TGTGCCACCAGCAGAGAACAGGCTAACAATCAGCCCCAGCATTTT. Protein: CATSREQANNQPQHF. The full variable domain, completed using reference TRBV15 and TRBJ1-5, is DAMVIQNPRYQVTQFGKPVTLSCSQTLNHNVMYWYQQKSSQAPKLLFHYYDKDFNNEADTPDNFQSRRPNTSFCFLDIRSPGLGDTAMYLCATSREQANNQPQHFGDGTRLSIL.

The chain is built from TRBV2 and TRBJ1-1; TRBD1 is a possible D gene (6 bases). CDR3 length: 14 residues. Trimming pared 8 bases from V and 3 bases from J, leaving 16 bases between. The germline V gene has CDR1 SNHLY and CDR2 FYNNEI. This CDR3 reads CASGTRGAYTEAFF. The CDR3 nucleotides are TGTGCCAGCGGTACCCGGGGGGCTTACACTGAAGCTTTCTTT.

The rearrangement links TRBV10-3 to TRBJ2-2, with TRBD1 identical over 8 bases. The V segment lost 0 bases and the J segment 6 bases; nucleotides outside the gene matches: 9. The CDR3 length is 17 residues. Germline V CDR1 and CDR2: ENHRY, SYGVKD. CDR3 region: CAISESGQGAFSGELFF. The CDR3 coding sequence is TGTGCCATCAGTGAGTCAGGGCAGGGGGCGTTCTCCGGGGAGCTGTTTTTT.

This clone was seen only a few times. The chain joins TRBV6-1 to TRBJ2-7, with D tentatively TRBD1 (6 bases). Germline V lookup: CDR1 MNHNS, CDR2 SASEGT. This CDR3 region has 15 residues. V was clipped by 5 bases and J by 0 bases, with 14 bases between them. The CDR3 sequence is CASSQPPQGSYEQYF. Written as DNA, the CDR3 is TGTGCCAGCAGTCAGCCACCACAGGGCTCCTACGAGCAGTACTTC.

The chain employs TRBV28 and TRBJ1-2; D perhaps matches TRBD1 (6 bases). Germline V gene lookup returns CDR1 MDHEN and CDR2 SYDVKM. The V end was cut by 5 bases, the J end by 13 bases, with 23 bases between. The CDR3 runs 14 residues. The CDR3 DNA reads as TGTGCCAGCAGTCCAACCGCGACAGGTACTCCCGGCACCTTC. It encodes CASSPTATGTPGTF.

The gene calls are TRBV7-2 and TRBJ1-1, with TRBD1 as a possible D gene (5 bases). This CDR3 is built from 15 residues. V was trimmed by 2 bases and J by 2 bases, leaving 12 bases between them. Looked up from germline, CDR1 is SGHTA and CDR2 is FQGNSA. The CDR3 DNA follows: TGTGCCAGCAGCTTAAGACCAGGGATTAACACTGAAGCTTTCTTT. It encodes CASSLRPGINTEAFF. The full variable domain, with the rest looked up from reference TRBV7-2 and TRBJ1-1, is GAGVSQSPSNKVTEKGKDVELRCDPISGHTALYWYRQSLGQGLEFLIYFQGNSAPDKSGLPSDRFSAERTGGSVSTLTIQRTQQEDSAVYLCASSLRPGINTEAFFGQGTRLTVV.

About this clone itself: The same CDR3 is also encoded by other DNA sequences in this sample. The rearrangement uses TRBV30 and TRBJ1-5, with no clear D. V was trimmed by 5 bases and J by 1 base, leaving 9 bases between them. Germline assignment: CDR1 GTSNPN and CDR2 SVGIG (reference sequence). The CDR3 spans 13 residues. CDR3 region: CAWSADSNQPQHF. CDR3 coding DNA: TGTGCCTGGTCGGCGGACAGCAATCAGCCCCAGCATTTT.

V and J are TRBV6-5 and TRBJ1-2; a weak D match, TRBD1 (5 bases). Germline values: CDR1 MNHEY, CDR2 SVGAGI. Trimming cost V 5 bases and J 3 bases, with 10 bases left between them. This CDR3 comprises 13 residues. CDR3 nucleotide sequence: TGTGCCAGCAGTAAGAAGGGGTACTATGGCTACACCTTC. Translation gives CASSKKGYYGYTF.

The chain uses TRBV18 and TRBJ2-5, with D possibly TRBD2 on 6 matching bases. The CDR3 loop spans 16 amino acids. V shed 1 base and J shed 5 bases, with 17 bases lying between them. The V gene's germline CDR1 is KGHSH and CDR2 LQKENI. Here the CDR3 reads CASSPQISGGGETQYF. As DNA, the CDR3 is TGTGCCAGCTCACCACAAATCTCAGGCGGAGGGGAGACCCAGTACTTC.

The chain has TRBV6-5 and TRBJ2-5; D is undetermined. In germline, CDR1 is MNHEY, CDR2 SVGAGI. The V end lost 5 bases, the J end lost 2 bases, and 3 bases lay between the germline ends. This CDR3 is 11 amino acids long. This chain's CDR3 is CASSLQETQYF. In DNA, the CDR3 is TGTGCCAGCAGTCTTCAAGAGACCCAGTACTTC.

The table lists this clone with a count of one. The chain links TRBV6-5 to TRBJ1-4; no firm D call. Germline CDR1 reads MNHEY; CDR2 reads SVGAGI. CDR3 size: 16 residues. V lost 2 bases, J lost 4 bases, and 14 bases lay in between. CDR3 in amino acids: CASSYGSQRFNEKLFF. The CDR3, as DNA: TGTGCCAGCAGTTACGGCTCACAGCGCTTTAATGAAAAACTGTTTTTT.

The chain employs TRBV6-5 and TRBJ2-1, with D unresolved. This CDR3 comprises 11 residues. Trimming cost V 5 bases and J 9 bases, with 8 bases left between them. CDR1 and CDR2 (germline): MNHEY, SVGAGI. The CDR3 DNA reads TGTGCCAGCAGTAGGGCCGGTGAGCAGTTCTTC. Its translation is CASSRAGEQFF.

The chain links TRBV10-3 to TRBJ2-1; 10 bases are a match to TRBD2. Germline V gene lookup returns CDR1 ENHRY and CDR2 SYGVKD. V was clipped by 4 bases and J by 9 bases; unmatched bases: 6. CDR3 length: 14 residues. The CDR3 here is CAISGTSGPSEQFF. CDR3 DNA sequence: TGTGCCATCAGTGGGACTAGCGGTCCCAGTGAGCAGTTCTTC.

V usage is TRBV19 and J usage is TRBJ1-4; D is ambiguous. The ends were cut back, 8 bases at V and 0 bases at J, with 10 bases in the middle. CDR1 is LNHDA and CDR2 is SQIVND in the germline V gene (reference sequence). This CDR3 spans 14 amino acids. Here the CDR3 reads CASRPSPTNEKLFF. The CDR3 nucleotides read TGTGCCAGTCGACCGTCCCCAACTAATGAAAAACTGTTTTTT.

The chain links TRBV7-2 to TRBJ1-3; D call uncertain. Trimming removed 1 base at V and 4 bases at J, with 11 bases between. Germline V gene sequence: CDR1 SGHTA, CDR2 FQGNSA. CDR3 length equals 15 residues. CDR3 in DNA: TGTGCCAGCAGCTTAGGGCAGGAGCCAGGAAACACCATATATTTT. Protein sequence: CASSLGQEPGNTIYF.

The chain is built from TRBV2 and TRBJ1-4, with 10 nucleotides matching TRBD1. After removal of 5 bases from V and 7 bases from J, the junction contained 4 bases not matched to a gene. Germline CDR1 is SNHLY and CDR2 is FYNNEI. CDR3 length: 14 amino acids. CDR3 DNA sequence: TGTGCCAGCAGTTCCGGACAGGGGGTTGAAAAACTGTTTTTT. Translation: CASSSGQGVEKLFF. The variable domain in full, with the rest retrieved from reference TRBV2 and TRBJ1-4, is EPEVTQTPSHQVTQMGQEVILRCVPISNHLYFYWYRQILGQKVEFLVSFYNNEISEKSEIFDDQFSVERPDGSNFTLKIRSTKLEDSAMYFCASSSGQGVEKLFFGSGTQLSVL.

CDR3: CASSFLPGSRNEQYF. CDR3 DNA sequence: TGCGCCAGCAGCTTCCTACCGGGGTCTAGGAACGAGCAGTACTTC. J is TRBJ2-7 and V is TRBV5-1, with D tentatively TRBD2 (5 bases). The CDR3 has 15 residues. The V gene's germline CDR1 is SGHRS and CDR2 YFSETQ. Trimming cost V 2 bases and J 5 bases, with 17 bases left between them.

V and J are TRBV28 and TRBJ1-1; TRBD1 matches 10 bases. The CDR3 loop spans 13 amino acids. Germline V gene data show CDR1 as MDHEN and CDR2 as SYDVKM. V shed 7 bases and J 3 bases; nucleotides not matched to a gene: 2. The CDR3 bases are TGTGCCAGCACGGGACAGGGGTACACTGAAGCTTTCTTT. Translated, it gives CASTGQGYTEAFF. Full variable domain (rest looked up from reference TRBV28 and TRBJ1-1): DVKVTQSSRYLVKRTGEKVFLECVQDMDHENMFWYRQDPGLGLRLIYFSYDVKMKEKGDIPEGYSVSREKKERFSLILESASTNQTSMYLCASTGQGYTEAFFGQGTRLTVV.